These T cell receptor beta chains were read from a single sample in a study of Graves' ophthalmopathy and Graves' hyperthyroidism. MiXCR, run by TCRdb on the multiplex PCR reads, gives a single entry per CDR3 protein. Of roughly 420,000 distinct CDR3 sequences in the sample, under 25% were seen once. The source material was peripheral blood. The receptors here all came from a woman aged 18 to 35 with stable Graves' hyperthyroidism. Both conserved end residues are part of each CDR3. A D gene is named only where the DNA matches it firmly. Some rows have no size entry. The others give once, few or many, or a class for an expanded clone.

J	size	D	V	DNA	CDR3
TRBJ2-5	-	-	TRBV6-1	TGTGCCAGCAGTGAAATAAGGGGGACGCAAGAGACCCAGTACTTC	CASSEIRGTQETQYF
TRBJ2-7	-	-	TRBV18	TGTGCCAGCTCACCGGAAAACTACGAGCAGTACTTC	CASSPENYEQYF
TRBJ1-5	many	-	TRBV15	TGTGCCACCAGCAGAGATCAGGCAGGGGCTAAGGATCAGCCCCAGCATTTT	CATSRDQAGAKDQPQHF
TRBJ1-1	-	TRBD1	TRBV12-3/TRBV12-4	TGTGCCAGCAGTTTACCACAGGGGGCTTTCTTT	CASSLPQGAFF
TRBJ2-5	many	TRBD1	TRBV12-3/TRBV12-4	TGTGCCAGCGGCCTTTCGGGACAGGGGCCCAAGACCCAGTACTTC	CASGLSGQGPKTQYF
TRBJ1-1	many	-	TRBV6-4	TGTGCCAGCAGTGGACTACTTGAGCAAAAAGGACGGAGGAACACTGAAGCTTTCTTT	CASSGLLEQKGRRNTEAFF
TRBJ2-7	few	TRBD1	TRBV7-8	TGTGCCAGCAGCTTAGTTAGACAGGGGGCCAAGCAGTACTTC	CASSLVRQGAKQYF
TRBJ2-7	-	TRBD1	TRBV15	TGTGCCACCAGCAAACGGGACAGCACCTACGAGCAGTACTTC	CATSKRDSTYEQYF
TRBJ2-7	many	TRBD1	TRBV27	TGTGCCAGCAGTCTCCGCGGGACAGGGGCTTGGGAGCAGTACTTC	CASSLRGTGAWEQYF
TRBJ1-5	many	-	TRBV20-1	TGCAGTGCTAGAGTATATGGCGGCAATCAGCCCCAGCATTTT	CSARVYGGNQPQHF
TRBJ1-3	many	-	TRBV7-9	TGTGCCAGCAGCCCCGCACTCGAGGACACCATATATTTT	CASSPALEDTIYF
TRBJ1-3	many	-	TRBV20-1	TGCAGTGCCGCGACCGAGTCTGGAAACACCATATATTTT	CSAATESGNTIYF
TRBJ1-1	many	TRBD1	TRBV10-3	TGTGCCATCAGTACCCGACAGGGGACAAACACTGAAGCTTTCTTT	CAISTRQGTNTEAFF
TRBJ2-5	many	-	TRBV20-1	TGCAGTGCCAGTAGGAGCGACCCCCAAGAGACCCAGTACTTC	CSASRSDPQETQYF
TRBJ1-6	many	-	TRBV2	TGTGCCAGCAGTGAAGATCCCAGCTCCTATAATTCACCCCTCCACTTT	CASSEDPSSYNSPLHF
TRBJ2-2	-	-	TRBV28	TGTGCCAGCAGTCCGACCCTACTTGTAACCGGGGAGCTGTTTTTT	CASSPTLLVTGELFF
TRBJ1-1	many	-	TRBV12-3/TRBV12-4	TGTGCCAGCAGTTTAGGCGTTACCACTGAAGCTTTCTTT	CASSLGVTTEAFF
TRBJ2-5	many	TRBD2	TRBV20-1	TGCAGTGCTAGTTACCTAGCGGGAGTTTTTGAGACCCAGTACTTC	CSASYLAGVFETQYF
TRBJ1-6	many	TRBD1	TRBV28	TGTGCCAGCAGACGGACAGGCGATAGCTCCTATAATTCACCCCTCCACTTT	CASRRTGDSSYNSPLHF
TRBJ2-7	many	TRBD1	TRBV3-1	TGTGCCAGCAGCCATTTGGACAGGGCCTACGAGCAGTACTTC	CASSHLDRAYEQYF
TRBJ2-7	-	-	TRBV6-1	TGTGCCAGCAGCAGGGCTTACGTCTACGAGCAGTACTTC	CASSRAYVYEQYF
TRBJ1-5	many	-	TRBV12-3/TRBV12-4	TGTGCCAGCAGTCATCTTAGCGCCGGCTCAGCCCAGCATTTT	CASSHLSAGSAQHF
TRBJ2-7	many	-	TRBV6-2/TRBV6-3	TGTGCCAGCAGTTACGGAGGGGACTCCTACGAGCAGTACTTC	CASSYGGDSYEQYF
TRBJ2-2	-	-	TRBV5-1	TGCGCCAGCAGCCCCAGGTGGATGAGTACCGGGGAGCTGTTTTTT	CASSPRWMSTGELFF
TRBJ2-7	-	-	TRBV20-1	TGCAGTGCGCCACAGATTGACTCCTACGAGCAGTACTTC	CSAPQIDSYEQYF
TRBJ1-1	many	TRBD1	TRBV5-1	TGCGCCAGCAGCTTCAGGGGGCGGGAGACTGAAGCTTTCTTT	CASSFRGRETEAFF
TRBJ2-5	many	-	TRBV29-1	TGCAGCGCCGAGGGGACCGCGGTAGGAGAGACCCAGTACTTC	CSAEGTAVGETQYF
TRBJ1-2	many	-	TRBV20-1	TGCAGTGCTAGAGCTCCGTTCGAAGGCTACACCTTC	CSARAPFEGYTF
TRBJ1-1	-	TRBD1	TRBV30	TGTGCCTGGAGCCGGAGGGGGCTCTTGAACACTGAAGCTTTCTTT	CAWSRRGLLNTEAFF
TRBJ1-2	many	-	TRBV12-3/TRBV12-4	TGTGCCAGCAGTTTAGCGGGCAGGCTGAACTATGGCTACACCTTC	CASSLAGRLNYGYTF
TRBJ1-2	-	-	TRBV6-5	TGTGCCAGCAGTACTCAGGACGGATTATATGGCTACACCTTC	CASSTQDGLYGYTF
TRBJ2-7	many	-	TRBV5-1	TGCGCCAGCAGCTTGGGCAGTTCCTCCTACGAGCAGTACTTC	CASSLGSSSYEQYF
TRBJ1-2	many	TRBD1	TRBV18	TGTGCCAGCTCATCTGACACCGGGACAGGGAGCGGCTACACCTTC	CASSSDTGTGSGYTF
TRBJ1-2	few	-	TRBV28	TGTGCCAGCAGTATTGGGGGAAGTAACTATGGCTACACCTTC	CASSIGGSNYGYTF
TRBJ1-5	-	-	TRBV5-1	TGCGCCAGCAGCTACGAACAGGGAAGTCAGCCCCAGCATTTT	CASSYEQGSQPQHF
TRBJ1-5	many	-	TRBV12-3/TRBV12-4	TGTGCCAGCAGATTCAGGGGTTCAAATCAGCCCCAGCATTTT	CASRFRGSNQPQHF
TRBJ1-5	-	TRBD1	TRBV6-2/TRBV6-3	TGTGCCAGCAGTTACTCAGCCCGGGACAGGGGCCCCGGGCAGCCCCAGCATTTT	CASSYSARDRGPGQPQHF
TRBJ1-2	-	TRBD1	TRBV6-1	TGTGCCAGCAGTGCACCCAGCGGACAGGGGCGCGGCTACACCTTC	CASSAPSGQGRGYTF
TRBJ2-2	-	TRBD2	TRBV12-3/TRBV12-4	TGTGCCAGCCGAACTAGCGGGGTGGACACCGGGGAGCTGTTTTTT	CASRTSGVDTGELFF
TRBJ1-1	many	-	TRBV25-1	TGTGCCAGCAGTGAATCCGGACGGGGAAGTGGAGAAGCTTTCTTT	CASSESGRGSGEAFF
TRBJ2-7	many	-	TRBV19	TGTGCCAGTAATCGTTGGTCCTCACTGAGCTACGAGCAGTACTTC	CASNRWSSLSYEQYF
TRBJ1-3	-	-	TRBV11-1	TGTGCCAGCAGCTTAGTCGTTGGAAGCCTCAACTCTGGAAACACCATATATTTT	CASSLVVGSLNSGNTIYF
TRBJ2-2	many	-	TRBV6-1	TGTGCCAGCGTGGAGGTCCCCAACACCGGGGAGCTGTTTTTT	CASVEVPNTGELFF
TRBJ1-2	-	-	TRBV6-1	TGTGCCACTAGGACAGTCGAGAACTATGGCTACACCTTC	CATRTVENYGYTF
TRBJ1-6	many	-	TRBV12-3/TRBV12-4	TGTGCCAGCACTCCGGTGGGGGGCGCGAATTCACCCCTCCACTTT	CASTPVGGANSPLHF
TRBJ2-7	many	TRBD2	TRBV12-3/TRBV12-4	TGTGCCAGCAGTTCCCGAGGACTAGCGGGAGACGAGCAGTACTTC	CASSSRGLAGDEQYF
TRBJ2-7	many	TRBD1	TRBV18	TGTGCCAGCTCAGCCTCCGGGACAGGAGGGGAGCAGTACTTC	CASSASGTGGEQYF
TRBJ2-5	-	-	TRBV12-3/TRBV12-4	TGTGCCAGCAGTATTAGAATCCTAGCCCAAGAGACCCAGTACTTC	CASSIRILAQETQYF
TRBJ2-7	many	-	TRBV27	TGTGCCAGCAGCCCCCGGGACTCCTATTACGAGCAGTACTTC	CASSPRDSYYEQYF
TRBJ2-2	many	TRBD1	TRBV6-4	TGTGCCACCAACCCATTACCGGGACAGGGTCAGGCCGGGGAGCTGTTTTTT	CATNPLPGQGQAGELFF
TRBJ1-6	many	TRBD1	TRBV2	TGTGCCAGCAGTCGAACTCCGACAGGGGCCCTCGGTCATTCACCCCTCCACTTT	CASSRTPTGALGHSPLHF
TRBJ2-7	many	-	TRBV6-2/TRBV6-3	TGTGCCAGCACCTCCGACAGCATCTACGAGCAGTACTTC	CASTSDSIYEQYF
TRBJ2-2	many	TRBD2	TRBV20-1	TGCAGTGCTACTAGCGGAGAGGAGACCGGGGAGCTGTTTTTT	CSATSGEETGELFF
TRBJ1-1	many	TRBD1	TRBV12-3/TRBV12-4	TGTGCCAGCAGCCCTGACAGGGGTGAAGCTTTCTTT	CASSPDRGEAFF
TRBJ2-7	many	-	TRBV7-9	TGTGCCAGCAGTTTAGGAGGGATCGCCTACGAGCAGTACTTC	CASSLGGIAYEQYF
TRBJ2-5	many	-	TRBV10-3	TGTGCCATCCGCACATCCGGGGGTCCCCAAGAGACCCAGTACTTC	CAIRTSGGPQETQYF
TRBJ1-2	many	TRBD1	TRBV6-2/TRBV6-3	TGTGCCAGCAGTTACCCAGTTATTTACGGGGACAGGGAAGGATATGGCTACACCTTC	CASSYPVIYGDREGYGYTF
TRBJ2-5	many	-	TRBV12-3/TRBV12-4	TGTGCCAGCAGTTCCTCGGGACAAGAGACCCAGTACTTC	CASSSSGQETQYF
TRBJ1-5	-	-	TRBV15	TGTGCCACCAGCAGAGATCAGCATGATCAGCCCCAGCATTTT	CATSRDQHDQPQHF